A single sample gave rise to the 4 T cell receptor beta chains below, sequenced in a study of blood T cell repertoires in COVID-19. Only in-frame clones appear in the TCRdb table, and some are missing; sequencing was by immunoSEQ multiplex PCR. The sample includes about 190,000 clones, around 84% seen only once; the top ten take approximately 3%. Specimen: PBMCs or T cells enriched from blood (not recorded which). These receptors were collected from a young woman who had been exposed to COVID-19.

This clone was detected once. The chain joins TRBV3-1 (or the pseudogene TRBV3-2) to TRBJ2-2, with TRBD2 matching 7 bases. The trim removed 3 bases at V and 4 bases at J, leaving 8 bases unmatched. The germline V gene encodes CDR1 LGHDT and CDR2 YNNKEL (reference sequence). There are 16 residues in the CDR3. DNA for the CDR3: TGTGCCAGCAGCCATTCGGGGGGACCCCTCACCGGGGAGCTGTTTTTT. Its translation: CASSHSGGPLTGELFF.

The chain joins TRBV5-8 to TRBJ1-4, with TRBD1 matching over 9 bases. CDR3 length: 16 amino acids. The V and J ends lost 4 bases and 0 bases, in that order; junction bases with no gene match: 4. CDR1 is SGHTS and CDR2 is YDEGEE in the germline V gene. CDR3 sequence: CASSRDRDATNEKLFF. The CDR3 region has the DNA TGTGCCAGCAGCCGGGACAGGGATGCAACTAATGAAAAACTGTTTTTT.

The rearrangement links TRBV20-1 to TRBJ2-1; D is perhaps TRBD1 (6 bases). Germline CDR1 reads DFQATT; CDR2 reads SNEGSKA (reference sequence). The CDR3 is made up of 11 amino acids. V dropped 3 bases and J dropped 9 bases, with 9 bases sitting between them. The CDR3 DNA follows: TGCAGTGCTAGCAACAGGGTTGAGCAGTTCTTC. Residues: CSASNRVEQFF.

The chain joins TRBV5-6 to TRBJ1-2; D unclear. Looked up from germline, CDR1 is SGHDT and CDR2 is YYEEEE. The V end lost 4 bases, the J end lost 2 bases, and 15 bases lay between the germline ends. The CDR3 has 15 residues. CDR3 amino acids: CASSRRRTGNYGYTF. CDR3 coding DNA: TGTGCCAGCAGCCGGAGGAGGACCGGCAACTATGGCTACACCTTC.